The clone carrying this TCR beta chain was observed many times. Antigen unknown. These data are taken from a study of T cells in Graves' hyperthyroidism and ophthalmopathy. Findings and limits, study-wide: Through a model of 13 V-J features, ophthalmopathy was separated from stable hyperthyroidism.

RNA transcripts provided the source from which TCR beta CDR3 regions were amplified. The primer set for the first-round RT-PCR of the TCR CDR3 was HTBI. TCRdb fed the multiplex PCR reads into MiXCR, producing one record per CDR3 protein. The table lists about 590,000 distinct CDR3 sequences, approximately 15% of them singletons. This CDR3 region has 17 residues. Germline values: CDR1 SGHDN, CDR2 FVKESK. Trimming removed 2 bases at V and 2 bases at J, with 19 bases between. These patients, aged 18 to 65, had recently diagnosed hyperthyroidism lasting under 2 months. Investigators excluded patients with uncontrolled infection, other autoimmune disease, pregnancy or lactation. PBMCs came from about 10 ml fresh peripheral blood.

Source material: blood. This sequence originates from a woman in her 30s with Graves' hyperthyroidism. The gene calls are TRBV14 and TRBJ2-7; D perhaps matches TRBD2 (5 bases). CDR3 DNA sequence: TGTGCCAGCAGCCAAAAAAGTGTGGGAGTTCTTACCTACGAGCAGTACTTC. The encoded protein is CASSQKSVGVLTYEQYF.